This T cell receptor (beta chain) was retrieved from a study of CD8+ T cells in alopecia areata. Whole-study findings and limits: An increase in clonality over normal scalp was evident in lesional scalp, especially alopecia totalis/universalis. The treated group had a single nonresponder, limiting CD8+ expansion-response conclusions.

In the case of this clone: Its cognate antigen is unknown.

Sample treatment: oral pan-JAK inhibitor, 5-10 mg twice daily. Isolated RNA was reverse transcribed into cDNA used as the sequencing template. Only in-frame clones appear in the TCRdb table, and some are missing; sequencing was by immunoSEQ multiplex PCR. The sample lists about 290,000 clones; roughly 64% were seen once. CDR1 and CDR2 from the germline V gene are SGHTA and FQGNSA. Trimming shortened V by 5 bases and J by 1 base, and 14 bases separated the two germline ends. The CDR3 contains 15 residues. The material sequenced was CD4+ T cells sorted from blood, taken at week 24, from a patient treated with tofacitinib. The rearrangement joins TRBV7-2 to TRBJ2-5; D gene unclear. The source of this sequence is a human donor with alopecia areata. CDR3 in amino acids: CASSLSRTFQETQYF. The DNA for the CDR3 is TGTGCCAGCAGCCTCTCGAGGACCTTCCAAGAGACCCAGTACTTC.